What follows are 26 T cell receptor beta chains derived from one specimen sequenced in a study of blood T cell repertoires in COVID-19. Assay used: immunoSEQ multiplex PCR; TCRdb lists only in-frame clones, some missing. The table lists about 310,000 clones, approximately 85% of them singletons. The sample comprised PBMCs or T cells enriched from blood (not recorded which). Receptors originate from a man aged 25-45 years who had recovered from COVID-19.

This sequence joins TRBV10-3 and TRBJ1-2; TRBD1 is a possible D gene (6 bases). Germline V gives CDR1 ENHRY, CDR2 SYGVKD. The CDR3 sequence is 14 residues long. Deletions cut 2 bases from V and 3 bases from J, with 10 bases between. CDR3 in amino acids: CAISELSGDYGYTF. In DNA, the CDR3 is TGTGCCATCAGTGAGCTGTCAGGGGACTATGGCTACACCTTC.

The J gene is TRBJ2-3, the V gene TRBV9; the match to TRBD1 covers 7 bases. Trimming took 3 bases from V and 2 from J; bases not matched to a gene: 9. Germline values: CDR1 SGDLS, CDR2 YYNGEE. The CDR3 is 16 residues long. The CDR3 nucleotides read TGTGCCAGCAGCGCACGACAGGGTTTATCCACAGATACGCAGTATTTT. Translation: CASSARQGLSTDTQYF.

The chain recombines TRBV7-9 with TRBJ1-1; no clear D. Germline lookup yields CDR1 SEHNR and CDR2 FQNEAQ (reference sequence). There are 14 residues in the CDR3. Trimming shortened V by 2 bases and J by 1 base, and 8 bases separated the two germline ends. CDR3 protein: CASSLPSGNTEAFF. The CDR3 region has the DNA TGTGCCAGCAGCTTACCTTCAGGGAACACTGAAGCTTTCTTT.

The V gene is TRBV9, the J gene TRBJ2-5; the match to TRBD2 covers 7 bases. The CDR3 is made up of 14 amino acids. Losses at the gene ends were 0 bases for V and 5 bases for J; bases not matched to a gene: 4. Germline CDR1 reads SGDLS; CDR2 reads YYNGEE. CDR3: CASSVDGGRETQYF. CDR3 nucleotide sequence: TGTGCCAGCAGCGTAGACGGGGGGAGGGAGACCCAGTACTTC. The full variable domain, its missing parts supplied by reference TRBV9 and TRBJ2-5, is DSGVTQTPKHLITATGQRVTLRCSPRSGDLSVYWYQQSLDQGLQFLIQYYNGEERAKGNILERFSAQQFPDLHSELNLSSLELGDSALYFCASSVDGGRETQYFGPGTRLLVL.

The DNA for the CDR3 is TGTGCCAGCACCTCAGGGATTGACTATGGCTACACCTTC. It yields the protein CASTSGIDYGYTF. V is TRBV6-5 and J is TRBJ1-2; the D gene is possibly TRBD1 (5 bases). Germline loops: CDR1 MNHEY, CDR2 SVGAGI. This CDR3 region has 13 residues. V was trimmed by 7 bases and J by 3 bases, leaving 12 bases between them.

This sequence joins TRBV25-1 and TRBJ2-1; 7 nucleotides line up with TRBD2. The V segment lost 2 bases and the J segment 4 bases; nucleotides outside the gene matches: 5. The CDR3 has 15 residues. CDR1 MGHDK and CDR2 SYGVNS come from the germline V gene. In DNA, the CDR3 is TGTGCCAGCAGTGAACATGCGGGGGTTTACAATGAGCAGTTCTTC. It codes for CASSEHAGVYNEQFF.

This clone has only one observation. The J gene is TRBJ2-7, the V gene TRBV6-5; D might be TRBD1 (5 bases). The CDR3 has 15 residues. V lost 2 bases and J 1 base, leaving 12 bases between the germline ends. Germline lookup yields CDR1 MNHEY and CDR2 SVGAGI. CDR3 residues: CASSYGAEWSYEQYF. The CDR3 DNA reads TGTGCCAGCAGTTACGGGGCGGAATGGTCCTACGAGCAGTACTTC.

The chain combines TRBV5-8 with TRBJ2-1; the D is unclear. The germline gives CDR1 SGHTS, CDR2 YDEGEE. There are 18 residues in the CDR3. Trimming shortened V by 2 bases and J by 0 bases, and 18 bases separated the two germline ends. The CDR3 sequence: CASSFLRKNPSSYNEQFF. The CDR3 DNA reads TGTGCCAGCAGCTTTTTGAGAAAGAATCCAAGCTCCTACAATGAGCAGTTCTTC.

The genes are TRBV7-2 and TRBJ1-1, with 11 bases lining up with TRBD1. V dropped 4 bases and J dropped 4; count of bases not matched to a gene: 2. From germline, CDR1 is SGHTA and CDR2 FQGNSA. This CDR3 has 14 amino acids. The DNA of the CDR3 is TGTGCCAGCAGCTGGGACAGGGGGGCCACTGAAGCTTTCTTT. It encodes CASSWDRGATEAFF.

CDR3 amino acids: CASSIGTSGGLYQETQYF. The CDR3 DNA follows: TGTGCCAGCAGCATAGGGACTAGCGGGGGGTTGTACCAAGAGACCCAGTACTTC. The chain recombines TRBV7-9 with TRBJ2-5, with TRBD2 identical over 15 bases. Trimming at V came to 5 bases and at J to 0 bases, leaving 7 bases not matched to a gene. Germline V gene data show CDR1 as SEHNR and CDR2 as FQNEAQ (reference sequence). This CDR3 contains 18 residues.

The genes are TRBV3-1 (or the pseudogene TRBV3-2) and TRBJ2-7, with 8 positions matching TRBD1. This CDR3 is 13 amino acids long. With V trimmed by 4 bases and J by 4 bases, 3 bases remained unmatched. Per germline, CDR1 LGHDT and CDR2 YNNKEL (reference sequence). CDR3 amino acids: CASSLNRGYEQYF. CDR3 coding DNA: TGTGCCAGCAGCCTAAACAGGGGGTACGAGCAGTACTTC.

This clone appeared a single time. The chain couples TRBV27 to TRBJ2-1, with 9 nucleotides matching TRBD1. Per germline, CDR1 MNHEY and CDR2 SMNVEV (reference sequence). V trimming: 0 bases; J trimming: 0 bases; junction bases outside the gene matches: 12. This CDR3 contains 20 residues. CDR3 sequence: CASSLSVRGQGTYSYNEQFF. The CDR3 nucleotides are TGTGCCAGCAGTTTATCGGTTAGAGGACAGGGGACCTACTCCTACAATGAGCAGTTCTTC.

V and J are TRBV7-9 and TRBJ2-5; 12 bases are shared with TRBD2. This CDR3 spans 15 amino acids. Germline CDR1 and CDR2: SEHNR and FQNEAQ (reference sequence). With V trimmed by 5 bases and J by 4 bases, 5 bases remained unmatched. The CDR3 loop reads CASSPTTSGGETQYF. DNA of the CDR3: TGTGCCAGCAGCCCCACGACTAGCGGGGGAGAGACCCAGTACTTC.

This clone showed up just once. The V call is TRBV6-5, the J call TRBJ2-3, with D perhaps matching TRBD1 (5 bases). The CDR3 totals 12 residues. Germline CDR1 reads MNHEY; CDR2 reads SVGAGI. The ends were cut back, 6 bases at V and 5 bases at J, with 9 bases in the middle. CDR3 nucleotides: TGTGCCAGCAGCTATAGGGGAGATACGCAGTATTTT. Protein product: CASSYRGDTQYF.

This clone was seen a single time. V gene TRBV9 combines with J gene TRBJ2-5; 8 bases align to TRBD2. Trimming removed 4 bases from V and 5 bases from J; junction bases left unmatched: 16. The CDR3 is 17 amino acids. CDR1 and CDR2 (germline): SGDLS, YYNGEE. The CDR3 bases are TGTGCCAGCAGCCCATACGCTTCGGGCGGGGGGTTGGAGACCCAGTACTTC. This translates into CASSPYASGGGLETQYF.

The chain's CDR3 is CASSRPQGTGELFF. The CDR3, as DNA: TGTGCCAGCAGCCGCCCACAGGGCACCGGGGAGCTGTTTTTT. The J gene is TRBJ2-2, the V gene TRBV14, with D perhaps TRBD1 (6 bases). CDR1 is SGHDN and CDR2 is FVKESK in the germline V gene. V was clipped by 4 bases and J by 4 bases, with 10 bases between them. The CDR3 extends over 14 amino acids.

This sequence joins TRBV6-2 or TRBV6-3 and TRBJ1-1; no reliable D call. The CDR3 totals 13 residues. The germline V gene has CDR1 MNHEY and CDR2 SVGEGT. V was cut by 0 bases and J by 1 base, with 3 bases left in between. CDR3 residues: CASSYSRNTEAFF. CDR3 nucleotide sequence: TGTGCCAGCAGTTACTCCCGGAACACTGAAGCTTTCTTT.

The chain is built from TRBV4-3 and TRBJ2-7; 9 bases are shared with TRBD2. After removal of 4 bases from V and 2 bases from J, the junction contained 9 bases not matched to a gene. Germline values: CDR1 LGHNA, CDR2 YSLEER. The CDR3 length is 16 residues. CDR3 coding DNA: TGCGCCAGCAGCCTCCTTGAAGCGGGGGGTCCCTACGAGCAGTACTTC. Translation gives CASSLLEAGGPYEQYF.

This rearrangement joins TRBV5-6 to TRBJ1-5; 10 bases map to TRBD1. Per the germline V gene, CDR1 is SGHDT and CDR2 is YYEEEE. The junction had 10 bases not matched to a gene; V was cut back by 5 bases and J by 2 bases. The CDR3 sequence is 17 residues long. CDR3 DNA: TGTGCCAGCAGTTACAGACAGGGGGCCCTCGGCAATCAGCCCCAGCATTTT. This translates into CASSYRQGALGNQPQHF.

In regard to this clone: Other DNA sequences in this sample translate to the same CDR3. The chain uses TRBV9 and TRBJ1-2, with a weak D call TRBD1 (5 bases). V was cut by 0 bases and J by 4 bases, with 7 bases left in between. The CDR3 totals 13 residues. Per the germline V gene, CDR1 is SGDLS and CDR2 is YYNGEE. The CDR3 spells CASSVGRGYGYTF. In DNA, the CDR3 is TGTGCCAGCAGCGTAGGAAGGGGCTATGGCTACACCTTC.

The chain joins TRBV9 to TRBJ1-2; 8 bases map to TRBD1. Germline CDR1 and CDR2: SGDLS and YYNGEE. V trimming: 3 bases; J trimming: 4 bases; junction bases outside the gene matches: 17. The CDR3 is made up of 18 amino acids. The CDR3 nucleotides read TGTGCCAGCAGCGGCACCCGGACAGGGAGGGAGGGCACCTATGGCTACACCTTC. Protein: CASSGTRTGREGTYGYTF.

The CDR3 is CAISDGRDEFF. The CDR3 nucleotides are TGTGCCATCAGTGACGGCAGGGATGAGTTCTTC. The chain has TRBV10-3 and TRBJ2-1, with D perhaps TRBD1 (5 bases). V dropped 3 bases and J dropped 14 bases, with 11 bases sitting between them. The germline V gene encodes CDR1 ENHRY and CDR2 SYGVKD. There are 11 residues in the CDR3.

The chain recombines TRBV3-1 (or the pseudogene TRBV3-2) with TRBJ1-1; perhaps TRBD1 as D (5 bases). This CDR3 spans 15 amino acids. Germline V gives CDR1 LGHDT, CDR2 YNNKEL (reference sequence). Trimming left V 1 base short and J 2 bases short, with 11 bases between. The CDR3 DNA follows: TGTGCCAGCAGCCAAGCGGGGGGGATAAACACTGAAGCTTTCTTT. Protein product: CASSQAGGINTEAFF.

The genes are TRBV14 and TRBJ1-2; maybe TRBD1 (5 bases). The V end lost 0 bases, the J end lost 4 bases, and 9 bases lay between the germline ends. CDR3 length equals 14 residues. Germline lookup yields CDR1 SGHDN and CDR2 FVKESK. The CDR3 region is CASSQDWGGYGYTF. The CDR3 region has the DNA TGTGCCAGCAGCCAAGATTGGGGCGGCTATGGCTACACCTTC. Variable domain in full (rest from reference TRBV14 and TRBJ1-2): EAGVTQFPSHSVIEKGQTVTLRCDPISGHDNLYWYRRVMGKEIKFLLHFVKESKQDESGMPNNRFLAERTGGTYSTLKVQPAELEDSGVYFCASSQDWGGYGYTFGSGTRLTVV.

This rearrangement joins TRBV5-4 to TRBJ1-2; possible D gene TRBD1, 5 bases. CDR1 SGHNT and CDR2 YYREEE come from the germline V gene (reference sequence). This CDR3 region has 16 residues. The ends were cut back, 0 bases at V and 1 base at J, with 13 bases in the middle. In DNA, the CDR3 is TGTGCCAGCAGCTTGGCTTTGTCCGGGGGTAACTATGGCTACACCTTC. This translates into CASSLALSGGNYGYTF.

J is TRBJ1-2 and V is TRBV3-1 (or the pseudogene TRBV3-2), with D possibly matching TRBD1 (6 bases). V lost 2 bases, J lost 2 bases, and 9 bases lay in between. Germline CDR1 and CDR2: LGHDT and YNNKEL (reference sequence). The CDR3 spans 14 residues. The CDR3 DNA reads TGTGCCAGCAGCCAAAGGGGGGGCAACTATGGCTACACCTTC. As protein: CASSQRGGNYGYTF.